Included here is one TCR beta chain sequence, with context. The data originate from a study of T cell changes during pregnancy in multiple sclerosis. Repertoires were generated with immunoSEQ multiplex PCR, while TCRdb's copy carries only in-frame clones and drops some. The sample yields some 90,000 clones, more than 85% seen once. Germline lookup yields CDR1 MDHEN and CDR2 SYDVKM. With V trimmed by 5 bases and J by 1 base, 7 bases remained unmatched. The CDR3 contains 15 residues. The receptor comes from a female donor with multiple sclerosis, enrolled in a pregnancy study. The material sequenced was peripheral blood, taken in the first trimester of pregnancy. The chain joins TRBV28 to TRBJ1-1; 7 nucleotides line up with TRBD1. CDR3 DNA: TGTGCCAGCAGTCCCCGACAGGGAGAGAACACTGAAGCTTTCTTT. It specifies CASSPRQGENTEAFF.